This is a list of T cell receptor beta chains from one sample in a study of memory CD4+ T cells and cytomegalovirus serostatus. Clones were sequenced by immunoSEQ multiplex PCR, and TCRdb holds only the in-frame ones, with some missing. The table includes 70,000 or so clones, roughly three quarters detected once. Sample: memory CD4+ T cells from blood. Receptors were obtained from an adult in good health and CMV-seropositive. The CDR3 runs from the conserved cysteine through the conserved F or W. The D gene is left open where the match is weak. A row's size may be missing; if present it is once, few, many or a size class.

cdr3_nt: TGTGCCAGCAGCCCACAGGGTAACTATGGCTACACCTTC
cdr3_aa: CASSPQGNYGYTF
j_call: TRBJ1-2
d_call: NA
cdr3_length: 13
clone_size: once
v_call: TRBV5-6

cdr3_nt: TGCGCCAGCAGCCCGAGCCTGCGGACAGCTAACACTGAAGCTTTCTTT
cdr3_aa: CASSPSLRTANTEAFF
j_call: TRBJ1-1
d_call: NA
cdr3_length: 16
clone_size: NA
v_call: TRBV5-1

cdr3_nt: TGTGCCATCAGTACGGGACAGTCTAGCAATCAGCCCCAGCATTTT
cdr3_aa: CAISTGQSSNQPQHF
j_call: TRBJ1-5
d_call: TRBD1
cdr3_length: 15
clone_size: few
v_call: TRBV10-3

cdr3_nt: TGCGCCAGCAGCTTGGAGGGAAACACCATATATTTT
cdr3_aa: CASSLEGNTIYF
j_call: TRBJ1-3
d_call: NA
cdr3_length: 12
clone_size: NA
v_call: TRBV5-1

cdr3_nt: TGTGCCAGCGATAACGGGCTGAACAGGGGGAACACCGGGGAGCTGTTTTTT
cdr3_aa: CASDNGLNRGNTGELFF
j_call: TRBJ2-2
d_call: TRBD1
cdr3_length: 17
clone_size: NA
v_call: TRBV4-2

cdr3_nt: TGTGCTAGTGGTTTCATGCTGACAGGGAACTATGGCTACACCTTC
cdr3_aa: CASGFMLTGNYGYTF
j_call: TRBJ1-2
d_call: TRBD1
cdr3_length: 15
clone_size: NA
v_call: TRBV12-5

cdr3_nt: TGTGCCAGCAGCCCTGACAGACGAGAGACCCAGTACTTC
cdr3_aa: CASSPDRRETQYF
j_call: TRBJ2-5
d_call: NA
cdr3_length: 13
clone_size: NA
v_call: TRBV7-2

cdr3_nt: TGTGCCAGCAGTACTACCGGACAGGGATATTCACCCCTCCACTTT
cdr3_aa: CASSTTGQGYSPLHF
j_call: TRBJ1-6
d_call: TRBD1
cdr3_length: 15
clone_size: NA
v_call: TRBV6-1

cdr3_nt: TGTGCCAGTAGTAAACAGGGGGGGACTGAAGCTTTCTTT
cdr3_aa: CASSKQGGTEAFF
j_call: TRBJ1-1
d_call: TRBD1
cdr3_length: 13
clone_size: NA
v_call: TRBV19

cdr3_nt: TGTGCCAGCTCCCCACCGCGGAACAGAGCATACGAGCAGTACTTC
cdr3_aa: CASSPPRNRAYEQYF
j_call: TRBJ2-7
d_call: NA
cdr3_length: 15
clone_size: NA
v_call: TRBV18

cdr3_nt: TGTGCCAGTAAGGGGGAGAGGAGCAATCAGCCCCAGCATTTT
cdr3_aa: CASKGERSNQPQHF
j_call: TRBJ1-5
d_call: NA
cdr3_length: 14
clone_size: NA
v_call: TRBV19

cdr3_nt: TGCGCCAGCAGCTTGGAGGCCCGCCGGGGAGAGCAGTACTTC
cdr3_aa: CASSLEARRGEQYF
j_call: TRBJ2-7
d_call: NA
cdr3_length: 14
clone_size: NA
v_call: TRBV5-1

cdr3_nt: TGTGCCAGCAGCCCACAGGCCTCTGGAAACACCATATATTTT
cdr3_aa: CASSPQASGNTIYF
j_call: TRBJ1-3
d_call: NA
cdr3_length: 14
clone_size: few
v_call: TRBV6-5

cdr3_nt: TGCAGCGGAACCTGGGGGGGTGGAGAGGCTTTCTTT
cdr3_aa: CSGTWGGGEAFF
j_call: TRBJ1-1
d_call: NA
cdr3_length: 12
clone_size: NA
v_call: TRBV29-1

cdr3_nt: TGTGCCAGCAGCCGCGGGACACCTAGCACAGATACGCAGTATTTT
cdr3_aa: CASSRGTPSTDTQYF
j_call: TRBJ2-3
d_call: NA
cdr3_length: 15
clone_size: NA
v_call: TRBV28

cdr3_nt: TGTGCCAGCTCTCCGGGGCAGGGGGGAACAGATACGCAGTATTTT
cdr3_aa: CASSPGQGGTDTQYF
j_call: TRBJ2-3
d_call: NA
cdr3_length: 15
clone_size: NA
v_call: TRBV7-9

cdr3_nt: TGTGCCAGCAGCCGCCAAGATCTCGGGCTAGCGGAGATCACAGATACGCAGTATTTT
cdr3_aa: CASSRQDLGLAEITDTQYF
j_call: TRBJ2-3
d_call: TRBD2
cdr3_length: 19
clone_size: NA
v_call: TRBV4-2

cdr3_nt: TGTGCCAGCAGCTTAGGGGCCTCGAATGAGCAGTTCTTC
cdr3_aa: CASSLGASNEQFF
j_call: TRBJ2-1
d_call: NA
cdr3_length: 13
clone_size: NA
v_call: TRBV7-9

cdr3_nt: TGCAGCGCCCTAGGCAAAGGCCAAGAGACCCAGTACTTC
cdr3_aa: CSALGKGQETQYF
j_call: TRBJ2-5
d_call: NA
cdr3_length: 13
clone_size: NA
v_call: TRBV29-1

cdr3_nt: TGTGCCAGCAGCTTTGGGGTTAACACCGGGGAGCTGTTTTTT
cdr3_aa: CASSFGVNTGELFF
j_call: TRBJ2-2
d_call: NA
cdr3_length: 14
clone_size: NA
v_call: TRBV7-9

cdr3_nt: TGTGCCAGCAGCCGTTTAACCGGGACAGGGACCACTGAAGCTTTCTTT
cdr3_aa: CASSRLTGTGTTEAFF
j_call: TRBJ1-1
d_call: TRBD1
cdr3_length: 16
clone_size: few
v_call: TRBV11-3

cdr3_nt: TGTGCCAGCAGACGCCGGGACAGGGGCCTCCCCTCTGGAAACACCATATATTTT
cdr3_aa: CASRRRDRGLPSGNTIYF
j_call: TRBJ1-3
d_call: TRBD1
cdr3_length: 18
clone_size: NA
v_call: TRBV2

cdr3_nt: TGTGCCAGCAGCCCTCTCGGGACCTACAATGAGCAGTTCTTC
cdr3_aa: CASSPLGTYNEQFF
j_call: TRBJ2-1
d_call: NA
cdr3_length: 14
clone_size: NA
v_call: TRBV14

cdr3_nt: TGCGCCAGCAGCTTGTTCCAGACGAACACTGAAGCTTTCTTT
cdr3_aa: CASSLFQTNTEAFF
j_call: TRBJ1-1
d_call: NA
cdr3_length: 14
clone_size: NA
v_call: TRBV5-1

cdr3_nt: TGTGCCAGCAGCTTGGTCGGGGGAGCCGAGCAGTACTTC
cdr3_aa: CASSLVGGAEQYF
j_call: TRBJ2-7
d_call: NA
cdr3_length: 13
clone_size: once
v_call: TRBV5-8

cdr3_nt: TGTGCCTGGAGACAGGGGCGAACTGAAGCTTTCTTT
cdr3_aa: CAWRQGRTEAFF
j_call: TRBJ1-1
d_call: TRBD1
cdr3_length: 12
clone_size: NA
v_call: TRBV30

cdr3_nt: TGTGCCAGCAGCTTACCCTCCCGGACAAGGGAGACCCAGTACTTC
cdr3_aa: CASSLPSRTRETQYF
j_call: TRBJ2-5
d_call: NA
cdr3_length: 15
clone_size: NA
v_call: TRBV28

cdr3_nt: TGCGCCAGCAGCTTGGAGTCCGCGAACACCGGGGAGCTGTTTTTT
cdr3_aa: CASSLESANTGELFF
j_call: TRBJ2-2
d_call: NA
cdr3_length: 15
clone_size: NA
v_call: TRBV5-1

cdr3_nt: TGTGCCAGCAGTCGGGCCACCCGAGGCACCGGGGAGCTGTTTTTT
cdr3_aa: CASSRATRGTGELFF
j_call: TRBJ2-2
d_call: NA
cdr3_length: 15
clone_size: NA
v_call: TRBV6-5

cdr3_nt: TGCGCCAGCAGTGATACTAGCGCAAACATTCAGTACTTC
cdr3_aa: CASSDTSANIQYF
j_call: TRBJ2-4
d_call: TRBD2
cdr3_length: 13
clone_size: NA
v_call: TRBV10-2

cdr3_nt: TGTGCCAGCAGTTCGCGACAGGGCCAATCACCCCTCCACTTT
cdr3_aa: CASSSRQGQSPLHF
j_call: TRBJ1-6
d_call: TRBD1
cdr3_length: 14
clone_size: once
v_call: TRBV6-6

cdr3_nt: TGTGCCAGCGTCGGAACGGGACAGGGTTACACTGAAGCTTTCTTT
cdr3_aa: CASVGTGQGYTEAFF
j_call: TRBJ1-1
d_call: TRBD1
cdr3_length: 15
clone_size: NA
v_call: TRBV7-9

cdr3_nt: TGTGCCAGCGTACGGGGTCTTATGGGGGCCAACGTCCTGACTTTC
cdr3_aa: CASVRGLMGANVLTF
j_call: TRBJ2-6
d_call: NA
cdr3_length: 15
clone_size: NA
v_call: TRBV7-9

cdr3_nt: TGTGCCAGTAGTATAGATCTGATCATCTTCTCTGGGGCCAACGTCCTGACTTTC
cdr3_aa: CASSIDLIIFSGANVLTF
j_call: TRBJ2-6
d_call: NA
cdr3_length: 18
clone_size: NA
v_call: TRBV19

cdr3_nt: TGTGCCAGCACTTACGACAATGAGCAGTTCTTC
cdr3_aa: CASTYDNEQFF
j_call: TRBJ2-1
d_call: NA
cdr3_length: 11
clone_size: NA
v_call: TRBV2

cdr3_nt: TGCGCCAGCAGCGCGACAGGGTTCACTGGGGCCAACGTCCTGACTTTC
cdr3_aa: CASSATGFTGANVLTF
j_call: TRBJ2-6
d_call: TRBD1
cdr3_length: 16
clone_size: NA
v_call: TRBV4-1

cdr3_nt: TGTGCCAGCAGATATACAGCGAACACTGAAGCTTTCTTT
cdr3_aa: CASRYTANTEAFF
j_call: TRBJ1-1
d_call: NA
cdr3_length: 13
clone_size: few
v_call: TRBV2

cdr3_nt: TGCGCCAGCAGCCAAGGTGACAGGGGGCTGTACGGGGAGCTGTTTTTT
cdr3_aa: CASSQGDRGLYGELFF
j_call: TRBJ2-2
d_call: TRBD1
cdr3_length: 16
clone_size: NA
v_call: TRBV4-1

cdr3_nt: TGCGCCAGCAGCAGGGGATCGGGGGATGGCTACACCTTC
cdr3_aa: CASSRGSGDGYTF
j_call: TRBJ1-2
d_call: NA
cdr3_length: 13
clone_size: once
v_call: TRBV5-1

cdr3_nt: TGTGCCAGCAGCTTGACGGGGCTAGCCGGTGGCTACACCTTC
cdr3_aa: CASSLTGLAGGYTF
j_call: TRBJ1-2
d_call: NA
cdr3_length: 14
clone_size: few
v_call: TRBV5-4

cdr3_nt: TGTGCCAGCAGCAGGGGTAGCCGGGATTACGACTATGGCTACACCTTC
cdr3_aa: CASSRGSRDYDYGYTF
j_call: TRBJ1-2
d_call: NA
cdr3_length: 16
clone_size: NA
v_call: TRBV7-9

cdr3_nt: TGTGCCAGTAGTCCACGTAACCGGGCTTCTAGCACAGATACGCAGTATTTT
cdr3_aa: CASSPRNRASSTDTQYF
j_call: TRBJ2-3
d_call: NA
cdr3_length: 17
clone_size: NA
v_call: TRBV19

cdr3_nt: TGTGCCAGCAGCTTGCATGAACCCAGGGACGGTGGCTACACCTTC
cdr3_aa: CASSLHEPRDGGYTF
j_call: TRBJ1-2
d_call: NA
cdr3_length: 15
clone_size: NA
v_call: TRBV5-5

cdr3_nt: TGCGCCAGCAGCTACGATGCGAGGGGTCAAGGCACTGAAGCTTTCTTT
cdr3_aa: CASSYDARGQGTEAFF
j_call: TRBJ1-1
d_call: NA
cdr3_length: 16
clone_size: NA
v_call: TRBV5-1

cdr3_nt: TGTGCCAGCAGCTTTCAGGGCTCTGGAAACACCATATATTTT
cdr3_aa: CASSFQGSGNTIYF
j_call: TRBJ1-3
d_call: NA
cdr3_length: 14
clone_size: NA
v_call: TRBV11-2

cdr3_nt: TGTGCCAGTGATAGGACAGGGGGCTATGGCTACACCTTC
cdr3_aa: CASDRTGGYGYTF
j_call: TRBJ1-2
d_call: TRBD1
cdr3_length: 13
clone_size: few
v_call: TRBV19

cdr3_nt: TGTGCCAGCAGTGACGAGTCCCCCGGCACCGGGGAGCTGTTTTTT
cdr3_aa: CASSDESPGTGELFF
j_call: TRBJ2-2
d_call: NA
cdr3_length: 15
clone_size: NA
v_call: TRBV2

cdr3_nt: TGCAGCGTTGAAAACAGGGCGTACTATGGCTACACCTTC
cdr3_aa: CSVENRAYYGYTF
j_call: TRBJ1-2
d_call: NA
cdr3_length: 13
clone_size: few
v_call: TRBV29-1

cdr3_nt: TGTGCCAGCAGCCCCGCCCCCCCGGGAAACACCATATATTTT
cdr3_aa: CASSPAPPGNTIYF
j_call: TRBJ1-3
d_call: NA
cdr3_length: 14
clone_size: NA
v_call: TRBV7-2

cdr3_nt: TGTGCCAGCAGCACCCAAACAGATTATGGCTACACCTTC
cdr3_aa: CASSTQTDYGYTF
j_call: TRBJ1-2
d_call: NA
cdr3_length: 13
clone_size: once
v_call: TRBV5-6

cdr3_nt: TGTGCCAGCAGCTTTGGGCCGGGACAGCCGTCCGGAAACACCATATATTTT
cdr3_aa: CASSFGPGQPSGNTIYF
j_call: TRBJ1-3
d_call: TRBD1
cdr3_length: 17
clone_size: NA
v_call: TRBV5-6

cdr3_nt: TGTGCCAGCCGTACCGGGACAGGGGTTGCTGAAGCTTTCTTT
cdr3_aa: CASRTGTGVAEAFF
j_call: TRBJ1-1
d_call: TRBD1
cdr3_length: 14
clone_size: NA
v_call: TRBV6-5

cdr3_nt: TGTGCCAGTACACGGGCGAGCTTCGGGCCCCAGCATTTT
cdr3_aa: CASTRASFGPQHF
j_call: TRBJ1-5
d_call: NA
cdr3_length: 13
clone_size: NA
v_call: TRBV19

cdr3_nt: TGTGCCAGCGACAAGACAGGGCCTGGAAACACCATATATTTT
cdr3_aa: CASDKTGPGNTIYF
j_call: TRBJ1-3
d_call: TRBD1
cdr3_length: 14
clone_size: NA
v_call: TRBV7-9

cdr3_nt: TGTGCCAGCTCACCAGAGTACGGGGGTGAGACCCAGTACTTC
cdr3_aa: CASSPEYGGETQYF
j_call: TRBJ2-5
d_call: NA
cdr3_length: 14
clone_size: NA
v_call: TRBV18

cdr3_nt: TGTGCCATCAGTGAGTCGGGGACGAACACTGAAGCTTTCTTT
cdr3_aa: CAISESGTNTEAFF
j_call: TRBJ1-1
d_call: NA
cdr3_length: 14
clone_size: NA
v_call: TRBV10-3

cdr3_nt: TGTGCCTGGGTACAGGGGGCGCGGACAGATACGCAGTATTTT
cdr3_aa: CAWVQGARTDTQYF
j_call: TRBJ2-3
d_call: TRBD1
cdr3_length: 14
clone_size: NA
v_call: TRBV30

cdr3_nt: TGCGCCAGCAAATCGGGTCTAGCTGGCGATACGCAGTATTTT
cdr3_aa: CASKSGLAGDTQYF
j_call: TRBJ2-3
d_call: NA
cdr3_length: 14
clone_size: NA
v_call: TRBV10-2

cdr3_nt: TGTGCCTGGAGTGCCCAGGGCGGGGGCTACACCTTC
cdr3_aa: CAWSAQGGGYTF
j_call: TRBJ1-2
d_call: NA
cdr3_length: 12
clone_size: NA
v_call: TRBV30

cdr3_nt: TGCGCCAGCAGCCCCGAGGGACAGGGGCCCGGGACCCAGTACTTC
cdr3_aa: CASSPEGQGPGTQYF
j_call: TRBJ2-5
d_call: TRBD1
cdr3_length: 15
clone_size: NA
v_call: TRBV5-1